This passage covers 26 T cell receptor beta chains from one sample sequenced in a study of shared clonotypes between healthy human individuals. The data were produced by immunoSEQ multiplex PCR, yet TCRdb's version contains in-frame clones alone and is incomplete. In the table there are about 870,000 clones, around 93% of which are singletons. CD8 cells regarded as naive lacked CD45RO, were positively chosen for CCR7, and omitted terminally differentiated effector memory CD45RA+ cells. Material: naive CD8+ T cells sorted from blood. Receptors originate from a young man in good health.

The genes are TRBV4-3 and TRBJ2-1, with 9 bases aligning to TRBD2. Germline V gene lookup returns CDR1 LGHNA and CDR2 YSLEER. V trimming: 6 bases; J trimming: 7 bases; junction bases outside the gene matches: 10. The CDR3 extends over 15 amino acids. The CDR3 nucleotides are TGCGCCAGCAGTCTTAGCGGGAGTGGGGTTAATGAGCAGTTCTTC. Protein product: CASSLSGSGVNEQFF.

Here the CDR3 reads CASSPDRERTDTQYF. The DNA of the CDR3 is TGTGCCAGCAGTCCCGACAGGGAAAGGACAGATACGCAGTATTTT. V and J are TRBV28 and TRBJ2-3, with 7 bases identical to TRBD1. There are 15 residues in the CDR3. Germline V gene sequence: CDR1 MDHEN, CDR2 SYDVKM. V lost 5 bases and J lost 3; bases outside the gene matches: 8.

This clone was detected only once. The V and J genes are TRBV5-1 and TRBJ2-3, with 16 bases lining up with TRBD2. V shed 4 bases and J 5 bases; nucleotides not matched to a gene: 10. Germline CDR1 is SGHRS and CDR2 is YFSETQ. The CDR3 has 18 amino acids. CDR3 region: CASSTTGTSGRAVDTQYF. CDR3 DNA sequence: TGCGCCAGCAGCACCACCGGGACTAGCGGGAGGGCCGTAGATACGCAGTATTTT.

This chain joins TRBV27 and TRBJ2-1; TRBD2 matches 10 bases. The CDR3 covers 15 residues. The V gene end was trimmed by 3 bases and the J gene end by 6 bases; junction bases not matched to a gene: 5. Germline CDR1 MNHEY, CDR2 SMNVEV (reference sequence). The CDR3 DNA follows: TGTGCCAGCAGTTTTATAGCGGGAGGAAGCAATGAGCAGTTCTTC. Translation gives CASSFIAGGSNEQFF.

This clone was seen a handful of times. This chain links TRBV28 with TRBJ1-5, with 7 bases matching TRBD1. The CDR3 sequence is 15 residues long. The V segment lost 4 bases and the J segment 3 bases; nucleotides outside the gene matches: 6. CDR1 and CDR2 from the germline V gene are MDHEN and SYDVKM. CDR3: CASSYDRDNNQPQHF. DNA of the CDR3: TGTGCCAGCAGTTACGACAGGGATAACAATCAGCCCCAGCATTTT.

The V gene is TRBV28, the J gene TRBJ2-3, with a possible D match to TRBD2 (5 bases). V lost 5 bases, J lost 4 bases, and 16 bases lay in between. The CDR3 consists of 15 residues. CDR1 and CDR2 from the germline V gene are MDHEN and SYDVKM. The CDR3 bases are TGTGCCAGCAGTCGGCAAAGGGAGATCCCAGATACGCAGTATTTT. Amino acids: CASSRQREIPDTQYF.

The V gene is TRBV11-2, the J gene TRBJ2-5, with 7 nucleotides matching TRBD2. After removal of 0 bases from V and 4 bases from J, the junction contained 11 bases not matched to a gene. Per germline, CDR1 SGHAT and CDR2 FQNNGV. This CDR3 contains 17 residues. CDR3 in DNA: TGTGCCAGCAGCTTAGAGGAAGCGGGATGGGCAGGAGAGACCCAGTACTTC. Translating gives CASSLEEAGWAGETQYF.

In nucleotides, the CDR3 is TGTGCCAGCAGCTTAGTGGAGTACTACGAGCAGTACTTC. It codes for CASSLVEYYEQYF. The gene calls are TRBV11-2 and TRBJ2-7; no definite D call. This CDR3 region has 13 residues. Germline values: CDR1 SGHAT, CDR2 FQNNGV. V lost 1 base and J 3 bases, leaving 7 bases between the germline ends.

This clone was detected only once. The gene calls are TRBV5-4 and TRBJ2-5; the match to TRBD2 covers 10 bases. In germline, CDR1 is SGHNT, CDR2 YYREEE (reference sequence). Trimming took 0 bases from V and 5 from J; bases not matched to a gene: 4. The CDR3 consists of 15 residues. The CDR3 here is CASSLDPSGSETQYF. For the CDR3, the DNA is TGTGCCAGCAGCTTGGATCCTAGCGGGAGCGAGACCCAGTACTTC. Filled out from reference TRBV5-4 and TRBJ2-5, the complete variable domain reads ETGVTQSPTHLIKTRGQQVTLRCSSQSGHNTVSWYQQALGQGPQFIFQYYREEENGRGNFPPRFSGLQFPNYSSELNVNALELDDSALYLCASSLDPSGSETQYFGPGTRLLVL.

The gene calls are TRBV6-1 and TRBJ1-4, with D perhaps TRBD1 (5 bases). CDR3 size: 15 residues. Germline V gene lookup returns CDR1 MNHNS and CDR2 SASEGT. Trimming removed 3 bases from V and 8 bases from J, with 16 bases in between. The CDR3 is CASSESTAVKEKLFF. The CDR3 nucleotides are TGTGCCAGCAGTGAGTCGACAGCCGTGAAGGAAAAACTGTTTTTT.

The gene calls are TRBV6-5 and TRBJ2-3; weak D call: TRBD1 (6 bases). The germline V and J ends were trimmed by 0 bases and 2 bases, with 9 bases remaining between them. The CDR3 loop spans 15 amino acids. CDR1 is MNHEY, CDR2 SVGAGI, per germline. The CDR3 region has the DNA TGTGCCAGCAGTTACTCAGGGGGATCCACAGATACGCAGTATTTT. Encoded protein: CASSYSGGSTDTQYF.

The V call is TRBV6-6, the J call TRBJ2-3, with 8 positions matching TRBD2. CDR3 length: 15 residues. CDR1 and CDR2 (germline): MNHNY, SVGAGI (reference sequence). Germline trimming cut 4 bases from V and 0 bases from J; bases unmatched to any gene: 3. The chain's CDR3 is CASSSSSGSTDTQYF. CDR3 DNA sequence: TGTGCCAGCAGTTCCTCTAGCGGGAGCACAGATACGCAGTATTTT.

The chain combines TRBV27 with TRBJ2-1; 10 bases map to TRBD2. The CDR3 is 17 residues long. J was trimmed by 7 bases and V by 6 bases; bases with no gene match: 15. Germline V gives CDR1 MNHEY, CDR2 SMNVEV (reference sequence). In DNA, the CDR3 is TGTGCCAGCAGCACCGTGAGGACTAGCGGATTTTCTAATGAGCAGTTCTTC. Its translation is CASSTVRTSGFSNEQFF.

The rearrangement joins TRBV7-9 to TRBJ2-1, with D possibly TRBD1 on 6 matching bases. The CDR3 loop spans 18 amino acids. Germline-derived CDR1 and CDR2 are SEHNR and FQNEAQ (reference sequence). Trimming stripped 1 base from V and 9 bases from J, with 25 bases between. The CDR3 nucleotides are TGTGCCAGCAGCTTAGTGGGGGCTCAGGCGGCTTCCTTCACTGAGCAGTTCTTC. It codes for CASSLVGAQAASFTEQFF. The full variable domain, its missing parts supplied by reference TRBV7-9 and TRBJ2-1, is DTGVSQNPRHKITKRGQNVTFRCDPISEHNRLYWYRQTLGQGPEFLTYFQNEAQLEKSRLLSDRFSAERPKGSFSTLEIQRTEQGDSAMYLCASSLVGAQAASFTEQFFGPGTRLTVL.

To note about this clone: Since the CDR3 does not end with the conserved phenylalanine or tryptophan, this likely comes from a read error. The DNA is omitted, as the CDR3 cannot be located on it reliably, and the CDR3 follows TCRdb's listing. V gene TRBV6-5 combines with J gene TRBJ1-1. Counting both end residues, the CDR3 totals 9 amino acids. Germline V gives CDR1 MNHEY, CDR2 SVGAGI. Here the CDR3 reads CANPQLPLV.

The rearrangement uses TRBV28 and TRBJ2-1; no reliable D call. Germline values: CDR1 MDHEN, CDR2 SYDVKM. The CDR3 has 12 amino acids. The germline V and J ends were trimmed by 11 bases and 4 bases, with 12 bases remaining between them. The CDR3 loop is CASRKRYNEQFF. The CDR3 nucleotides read TGTGCCTCAAGGAAACGGTACAATGAGCAGTTCTTC.

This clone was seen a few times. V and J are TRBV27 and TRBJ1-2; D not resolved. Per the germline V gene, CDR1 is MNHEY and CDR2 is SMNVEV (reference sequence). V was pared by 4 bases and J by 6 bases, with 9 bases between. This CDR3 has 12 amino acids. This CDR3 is CASSSGFDGYTF. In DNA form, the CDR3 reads TGTGCCAGCAGTTCGGGATTCGATGGCTACACCTTC.

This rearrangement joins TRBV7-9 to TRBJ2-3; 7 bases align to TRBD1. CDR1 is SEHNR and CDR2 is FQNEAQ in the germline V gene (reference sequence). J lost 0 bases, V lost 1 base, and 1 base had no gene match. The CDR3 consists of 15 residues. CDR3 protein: CASSLEGQSTDTQYF. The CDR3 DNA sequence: TGTGCCAGCAGCTTAGAGGGACAGAGCACAGATACGCAGTATTTT.

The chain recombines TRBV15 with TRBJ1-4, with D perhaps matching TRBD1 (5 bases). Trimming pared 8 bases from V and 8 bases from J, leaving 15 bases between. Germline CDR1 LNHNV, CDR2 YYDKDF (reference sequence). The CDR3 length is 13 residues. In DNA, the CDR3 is TGTGCCACCGGACTCGCCGAGGGGGAAAAACTGTTTTTT. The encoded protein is CATGLAEGEKLFF.

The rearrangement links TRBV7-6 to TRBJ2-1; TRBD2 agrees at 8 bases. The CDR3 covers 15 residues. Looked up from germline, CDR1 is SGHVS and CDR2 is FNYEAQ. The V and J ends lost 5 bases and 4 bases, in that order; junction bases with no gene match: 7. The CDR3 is CASSHTSGRYNEQFF. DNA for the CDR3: TGTGCCAGCAGCCACACTAGCGGAAGGTACAATGAGCAGTTCTTC.

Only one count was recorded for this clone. The CDR3 nucleotides read TGTGCCAGCAGTGCGTTATACGAGCAGTACTTC. This encodes CASSALYEQYF. This sequence joins TRBV27 and TRBJ2-7; D unresolved. CDR1 MNHEY and CDR2 SMNVEV come from the germline V gene (reference sequence). V lost 5 bases and J lost 4, with 6 bases in between. The CDR3 covers 11 residues.

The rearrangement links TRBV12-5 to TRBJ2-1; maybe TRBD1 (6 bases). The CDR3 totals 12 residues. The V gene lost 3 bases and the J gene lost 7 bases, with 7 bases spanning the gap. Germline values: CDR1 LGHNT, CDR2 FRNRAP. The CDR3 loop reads CASGFQGNEQFF. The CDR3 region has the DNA TGTGCTAGTGGTTTTCAGGGGAATGAGCAGTTCTTC.

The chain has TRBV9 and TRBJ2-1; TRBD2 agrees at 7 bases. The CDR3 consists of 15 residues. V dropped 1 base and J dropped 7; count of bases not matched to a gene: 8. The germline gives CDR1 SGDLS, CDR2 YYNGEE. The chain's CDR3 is CASSVWSGIKNEQFF. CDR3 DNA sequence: TGTGCCAGCAGCGTATGGAGCGGGATTAAGAATGAGCAGTTCTTC.

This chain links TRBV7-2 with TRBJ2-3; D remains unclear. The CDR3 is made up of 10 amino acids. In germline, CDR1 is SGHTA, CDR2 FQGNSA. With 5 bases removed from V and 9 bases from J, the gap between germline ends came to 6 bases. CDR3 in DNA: TGTGCCAGCAGCGGACGGACGCAGTATTTT. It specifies CASSGRTQYF.

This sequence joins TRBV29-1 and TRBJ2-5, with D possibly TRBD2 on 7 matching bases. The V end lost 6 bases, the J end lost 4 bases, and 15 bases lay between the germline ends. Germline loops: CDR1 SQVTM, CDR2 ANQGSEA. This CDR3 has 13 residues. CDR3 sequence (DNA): TGCAGCGTCGTAAATGGGGGGGCAGAGACCCAGTACTTC. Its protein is CSVVNGGAETQYF.

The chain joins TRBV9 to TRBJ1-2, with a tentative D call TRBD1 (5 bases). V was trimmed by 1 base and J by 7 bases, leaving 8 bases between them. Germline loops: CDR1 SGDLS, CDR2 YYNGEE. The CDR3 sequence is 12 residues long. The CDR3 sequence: CASSVPGSGYTF. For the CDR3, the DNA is TGTGCCAGCAGCGTACCAGGGAGTGGCTACACCTTC.